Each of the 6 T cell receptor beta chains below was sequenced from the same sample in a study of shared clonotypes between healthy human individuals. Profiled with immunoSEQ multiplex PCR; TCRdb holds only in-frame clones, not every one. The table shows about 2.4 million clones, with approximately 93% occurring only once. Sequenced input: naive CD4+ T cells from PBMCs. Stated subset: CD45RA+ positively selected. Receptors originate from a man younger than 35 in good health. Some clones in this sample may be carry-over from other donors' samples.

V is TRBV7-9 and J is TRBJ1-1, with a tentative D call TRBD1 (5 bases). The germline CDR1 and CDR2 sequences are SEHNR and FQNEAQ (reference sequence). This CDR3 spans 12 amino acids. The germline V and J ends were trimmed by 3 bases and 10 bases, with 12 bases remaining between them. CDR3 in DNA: TGTGCCAGCAGCTTTAGGGGCGTCGGAGCTTTCTTT. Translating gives CASSFRGVGAFF.

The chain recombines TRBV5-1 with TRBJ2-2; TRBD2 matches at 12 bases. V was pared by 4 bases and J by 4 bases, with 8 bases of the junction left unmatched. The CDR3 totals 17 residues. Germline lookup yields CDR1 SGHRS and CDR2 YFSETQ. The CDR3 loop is CASSPQILAGGTGELFF. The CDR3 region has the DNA TGCGCCAGCAGCCCCCAGATACTAGCGGGAGGCACCGGGGAGCTGTTTTTT.

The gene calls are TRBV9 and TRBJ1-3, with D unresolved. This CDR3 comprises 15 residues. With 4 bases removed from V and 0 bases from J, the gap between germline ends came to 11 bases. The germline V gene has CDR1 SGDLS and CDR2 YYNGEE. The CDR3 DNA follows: TGTGCCAGCAGCCCCCTTCCGACCTCTGGAAACACCATATATTTT. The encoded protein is CASSPLPTSGNTIYF.

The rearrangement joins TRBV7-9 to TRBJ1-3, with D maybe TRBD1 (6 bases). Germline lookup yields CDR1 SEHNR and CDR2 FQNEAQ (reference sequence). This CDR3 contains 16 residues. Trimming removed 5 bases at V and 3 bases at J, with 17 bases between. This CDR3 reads CASSLPRDTYGNTIYF. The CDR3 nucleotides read TGTGCCAGCAGCCTTCCCCGGGACACTTATGGAAACACCATATATTTT.

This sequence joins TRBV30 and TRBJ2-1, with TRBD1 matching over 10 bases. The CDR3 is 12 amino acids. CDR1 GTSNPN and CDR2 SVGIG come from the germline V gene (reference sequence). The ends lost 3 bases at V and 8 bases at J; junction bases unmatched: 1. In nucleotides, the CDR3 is TGTGCCTGGAGGGGGACAGGGGATGAGCAGTTCTTC. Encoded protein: CAWRGTGDEQFF.

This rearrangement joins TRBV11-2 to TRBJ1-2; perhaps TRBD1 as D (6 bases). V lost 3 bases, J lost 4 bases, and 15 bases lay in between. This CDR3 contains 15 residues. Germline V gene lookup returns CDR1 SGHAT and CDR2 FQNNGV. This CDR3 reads CASSFEETGTYGYTF. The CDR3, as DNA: TGTGCCAGCAGCTTCGAGGAAACAGGGACCTATGGCTACACCTTC.